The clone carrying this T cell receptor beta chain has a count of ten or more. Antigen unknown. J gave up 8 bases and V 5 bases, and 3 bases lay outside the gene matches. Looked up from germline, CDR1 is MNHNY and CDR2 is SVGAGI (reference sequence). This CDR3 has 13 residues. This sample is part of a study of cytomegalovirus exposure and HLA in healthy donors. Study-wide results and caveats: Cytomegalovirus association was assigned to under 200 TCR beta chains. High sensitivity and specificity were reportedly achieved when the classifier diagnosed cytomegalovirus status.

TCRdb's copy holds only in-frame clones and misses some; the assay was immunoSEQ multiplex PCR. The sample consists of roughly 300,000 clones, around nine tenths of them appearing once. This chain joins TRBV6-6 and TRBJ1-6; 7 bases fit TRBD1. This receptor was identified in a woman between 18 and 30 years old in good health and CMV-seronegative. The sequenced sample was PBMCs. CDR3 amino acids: CASSRDSYSPLHF. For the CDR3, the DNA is TGTGCCAGCAGTCGGGACAGTTATTCACCCCTCCACTTT.